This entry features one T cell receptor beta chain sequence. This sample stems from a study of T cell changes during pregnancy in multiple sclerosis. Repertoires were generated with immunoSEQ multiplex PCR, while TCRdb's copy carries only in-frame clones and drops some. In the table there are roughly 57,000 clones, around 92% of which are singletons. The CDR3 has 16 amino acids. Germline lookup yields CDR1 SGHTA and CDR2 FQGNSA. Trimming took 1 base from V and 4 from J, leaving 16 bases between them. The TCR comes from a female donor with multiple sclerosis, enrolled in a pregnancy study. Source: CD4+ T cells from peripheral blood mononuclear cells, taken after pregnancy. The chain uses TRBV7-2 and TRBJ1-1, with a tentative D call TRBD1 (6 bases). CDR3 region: CASSLGGRGWGTEAFF. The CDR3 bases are TGTGCCAGCAGCTTAGGGGGCAGGGGATGGGGCACTGAAGCTTTCTTT. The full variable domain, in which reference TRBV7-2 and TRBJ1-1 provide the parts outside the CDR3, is GAGVSQSPSNKVTEKGKDVELRCDPISGHTALYWYRQSLGQGLEFLIYFQGNSAPDKSGLPSDRFSAERTGGSVSTLTIQRTQQEDSAVYLCASSLGGRGWGTEAFFGQGTRLTVV.